This T cell receptor beta chain was sequenced in a study of T cell responses to AZD1222 COVID-19 vaccine. Measured with immunoSEQ multiplex PCR; TCRdb has only the in-frame clones, and not every one. The table has roughly 200,000 clones, 90% to 95% seen once. With 4 bases removed from V and 5 bases from J, the gap between germline ends came to 15 bases. The germline gives CDR1 SGDLS, CDR2 YYNGEE. The CDR3 consists of 14 residues. Second-dose schedules of about 4 or about 12 weeks were combined. This chain uses TRBV9 with TRBJ1-2; D possibly corresponds to TRBD1 (5 bases). Source: peripheral blood, taken 28 days after the second AZD1222 dose. The receptor was isolated from an adult who received the AZD1222 COVID-19 vaccine. The CDR3 DNA sequence: TGTGCCAGCAGCCAAACACTGGGGGAATATGGCTACACCTTC. As protein: CASSQTLGEYGYTF. The full variable domain, completed using reference TRBV9 and TRBJ1-2, is DSGVTQTPKHLITATGQRVTLRCSPRSGDLSVYWYQQSLDQGLQFLIQYYNGEERAKGNILERFSAQQFPDLHSELNLSSLELGDSALYFCASSQTLGEYGYTFGSGTRLTVV.